The following is a TCR beta chain sequence with its context. The CDR3 loop spans 13 amino acids. The V gene's germline CDR1 is SGHTA and CDR2 FQGTGA. After removal of 3 bases from V and 4 bases from J, the junction contained 0 bases not matched to a gene. Only in-frame clones appear in the TCRdb table, and some are missing; sequencing was by immunoSEQ multiplex PCR. The table includes 60,000 or so clones, around 85% detected once. This entry comes from a study of OX40 agonist ivuxolimab in advanced cancers. This receptor was identified in an adult with an advanced solid tumor such as melanoma, head and neck, liver or kidney cancer. The specimen was CD4+ or CD8+ T cells sorted from blood, collected in a trial of the OX40 agonist ivuxolimab. J is TRBJ1-5 and V is TRBV7-3; 7 bases map to TRBD1. CDR3 DNA sequence: TGTGCCAGCAGCTTGACAGGGAATCAGCCCCAGCATTTT. Encoded protein: CASSLTGNQPQHF. Variable domain in full (rest from reference TRBV7-3 and TRBJ1-5): GAGVSQTPSNKVTEKGKYVELRCDPISGHTALYWYRQSLGQGPEFLIYFQGTGAADDSGLPNDRFFAVRPEGSVSTLKIQRTERGDSAVYLCASSLTGNQPQHFGDGTRLSIL.